The 32 T cell receptor beta chains given below trace back to one sample, sequenced in a study of blood T cell repertoires in COVID-19. Generated by immunoSEQ multiplex PCR, the TCRdb table keeps only in-frame clones and is missing some. The table lists 200,000 to 250,000 clones, approximately 86% of them singletons. Sequenced material: peripheral blood. These receptors originate from a woman at least 80 years old with acute or convalescent COVID-19.

The rearrangement uses TRBV7-3 and TRBJ2-7; 7 bases match TRBD1. The CDR3 loop spans 15 amino acids. Trimming cost V 3 bases and J 2 bases; bases outside gene matches: 7. Germline assignment: CDR1 SGHTA and CDR2 FQGTGA. The CDR3 is CASSLQQGSPYEQYF. The CDR3 DNA reads as TGTGCCAGCAGCTTGCAACAGGGGTCACCCTACGAGCAGTACTTC. The full variable domain, with the rest looked up from reference TRBV7-3 and TRBJ2-7, is GAGVSQTPSNKVTEKGKYVELRCDPISGHTALYWYRQSLGQGPEFLIYFQGTGAADDSGLPNDRFFAVRPEGSVSTLKIQRTERGDSAVYLCASSLQQGSPYEQYFGPGTRLTVT.

The chain joins TRBV5-3 to TRBJ1-1; 7 nucleotides line up with TRBD1. TRBV5-3 carries the ORF label, with uncertain function. The CDR3 is 16 residues long. V shed 1 base and J 4 bases; nucleotides not matched to a gene: 10. For the CDR3, the DNA is TGTGCCAGAAGCTTGATGGGACAGCTCTTTTTCACTGAAGCTTTCTTT. It encodes CARSLMGQLFFTEAFF.

The V and J genes are TRBV6-5 and TRBJ1-1; 11 bases are shared with TRBD1. V lost 7 bases to trimming and J lost 7 bases; unmatched junction nucleotides: 2. The CDR3 is 12 residues long. Germline CDR1 MNHEY, CDR2 SVGAGI. The DNA of the CDR3 is TGTGCCAGCACCGGGACAGGGGGTGAAGCTTTCTTT. Encoded protein: CASTGTGGEAFF.

This clone was picked up one time. J is TRBJ1-6 and V is TRBV6-5; no clear D gene. From germline, CDR1 is MNHEY and CDR2 SVGAGI. The length of the CDR3 is 15 residues. Trimming took off 7 bases at V and 8 bases at J, with 18 bases between the two ends. CDR3 sequence (DNA): TGTGCCAGCACCCCGACCCCTGGGCGGGATTCACCCCTCCACTTT. Protein product: CASTPTPGRDSPLHF.

This chain links TRBV27 with TRBJ1-2; 7 bases are shared with TRBD1. The germline gives CDR1 MNHEY, CDR2 SMNVEV (reference sequence). The CDR3 is 14 residues long. After removal of 6 bases from V and 1 base from J, the junction contained 5 bases not matched to a gene. CDR3 sequence reads: CASSWTGDNYGYTF. CDR3 bases: TGTGCCAGCAGCTGGACAGGAGATAACTATGGCTACACCTTC.

This sequence joins TRBV19 and TRBJ1-2, with TRBD1 identical over 8 bases. The CDR3 covers 17 residues. With V trimmed by 6 bases and J by 6 bases, 18 bases remained unmatched. CDR1 and CDR2 (germline): LNHDA, SQIVND (reference sequence). The CDR3 sequence is CASRRSDREVRGNGYTF. CDR3 DNA: TGTGCCAGTAGGAGGTCGGACAGGGAGGTTCGGGGTAATGGCTACACCTTC.

The chain uses TRBV19 and TRBJ2-3; D is perhaps TRBD2 (6 bases). Trimming took 5 bases from V and 2 from J, leaving 14 bases between them. Germline-derived CDR1 and CDR2 are LNHDA and SQIVND (reference sequence). This CDR3 comprises 15 residues. This chain's CDR3 is CASSYRDSDTDTQYF. In DNA form, the CDR3 reads TGTGCCAGTAGTTACCGGGACTCCGACACAGATACGCAGTATTTT.

The chain carries TRBV10-3 and TRBJ1-3; 8 bases agree with TRBD1. The CDR3 spans 14 residues. The junction had 8 bases not matched to a gene; V was cut back by 10 bases and J by 3 bases. CDR1 and CDR2 from the germline V gene are ENHRY and SYGVKD. CDR3 DNA sequence: TGTGCCAACAAGGACAGGGCTGATGGAAACACCATATATTTT. Residues: CANKDRADGNTIYF.

This chain uses TRBV6-5 with TRBJ1-4; the match to TRBD1 covers 8 bases. The CDR3 sequence is 15 residues long. Germline-derived CDR1 and CDR2 are MNHEY and SVGAGI. Unmatched junction bases numbered 6, after V lost 3 bases and J lost 6 bases. In nucleotides, the CDR3 is TGTGCCAGCAGTTATGTCGGACAGGGCGATGAAAAACTGTTTTTT. Protein product: CASSYVGQGDEKLFF.

This chain connects TRBV24-1 to TRBJ2-3; the match to TRBD2 covers 7 bases. Germline CDR1 KGHDR, CDR2 SFDVKD. There are 18 residues in the CDR3. J gave up 1 base and V 3 bases, and 12 bases lay outside the gene matches. CDR3 residues: CATSDPRGGSGGTDTQYF. CDR3 coding DNA: TGTGCCACCAGTGATCCCCGGGGAGGGTCGGGGGGCACAGATACGCAGTATTTT.

The gene calls are TRBV19 and TRBJ1-1; D perhaps matches TRBD1 (5 bases). This CDR3 spans 19 amino acids. V lost 1 base and J 1 base, leaving 22 bases between the germline ends. From germline, CDR1 is LNHDA and CDR2 SQIVND (reference sequence). The CDR3 sequence: CASSIALDFIGAENTEAFF. CDR3 sequence (DNA): TGTGCCAGTAGTATAGCCCTGGATTTTATAGGGGCGGAGAACACTGAAGCTTTCTTT.

The V gene is TRBV19, the J gene TRBJ1-3; D not certain. Germline lookup yields CDR1 LNHDA and CDR2 SQIVND (reference sequence). CDR3 size: 12 residues. V lost 5 bases, J lost 0 bases, and 2 bases lay in between. The CDR3 DNA follows: TGTGCCAGTAGTCGCTCTGGAAACACCATATATTTT. Translation: CASSRSGNTIYF.

CDR3 bases: TGTGCCAGCAGGTGGGGCAGGGATCAGCCCCAGCATTTT. This encodes CASRWGRDQPQHF. The chain carries TRBV12-3 or TRBV12-4 and TRBJ1-5; possibly TRBD1 for D (5 bases). The CDR3 extends over 13 amino acids. Trimming pared 6 bases from V and 5 bases from J, leaving 11 bases between.

The rearrangement links TRBV2 to TRBJ2-7, with 7 bases lining up with TRBD2. J gave up 3 bases and V 7 bases, and 9 bases lay outside the gene matches. CDR1 and CDR2 (germline): SNHLY, FYNNEI. The length of the CDR3 is 14 residues. The CDR3 DNA reads as TGTGCCAGCACCTCAGGGAGGGCTTTCTACGAGCAGTACTTC. This encodes CASTSGRAFYEQYF.

This chain links TRBV28 with TRBJ2-7; D perhaps matches TRBD1 (6 bases). The V end lost 3 bases, the J end lost 6 bases, and 9 bases lay between the germline ends. Germline V lookup: CDR1 MDHEN, CDR2 SYDVKM. The CDR3 is made up of 12 amino acids. DNA of the CDR3: TGTGCCAGCAGTTTTTCAGGGGTCGAGCAGTACTTC. Translating gives CASSFSGVEQYF.

The chain has TRBV12-3 or TRBV12-4 and TRBJ1-1, with D possibly TRBD1 on 5 matching bases. V was pared by 5 bases and J by 7 bases, with 14 bases between. This CDR3 comprises 13 residues. The CDR3 is CASSRDSLYEAFF. The CDR3 nucleotides read TGTGCCAGCAGTAGAGACAGCCTCTATGAAGCTTTCTTT.

The CDR3: CASSPPAGGGSYEQYF. The CDR3 bases are TGTGCCAGCTCACCACCGGCGGGAGGGGGCTCCTACGAGCAGTACTTC. V and J are TRBV18 and TRBJ2-7; 9 bases match TRBD2. The CDR3 is 16 residues long. The germline V gene has CDR1 KGHSH and CDR2 LQKENI. V trimming: 0 bases; J trimming: 0 bases; junction bases outside the gene matches: 3.

The chain recombines TRBV20-1 with TRBJ2-1; tentative D call: TRBD1 (6 bases). The CDR3 length is 16 residues. V was clipped by 3 bases and J by 6 bases, with 21 bases between them. Germline lookup yields CDR1 DFQATT and CDR2 SNEGSKA (reference sequence). The CDR3 spells CSASLGHRLYLNEQFF. In nucleotides, the CDR3 is TGCAGTGCTAGTCTGGGACACCGACTATACCTCAATGAGCAGTTCTTC.

This clone was detected once. The CDR3 nucleotides are TGTGCCTGGCGGGACAGGGGGCTTTACGAGCAGTACTTC. Translating it yields CAWRDRGLYEQYF. This chain joins TRBV30 and TRBJ2-7; 12 bases agree with TRBD1. The CDR3 extends over 13 amino acids. CDR1 is GTSNPN and CDR2 is SVGIG in the germline V gene (reference sequence). Trimming cost V 5 bases and J 4 bases; bases outside gene matches: 3.

This clone came up a few times. The V and J genes are TRBV15 and TRBJ1-2; D uncertain. CDR1 is LNHNV and CDR2 is YYDKDF in the germline V gene (reference sequence). The germline V and J ends were trimmed by 0 bases and 4 bases, with 18 bases remaining between them. This CDR3 region has 17 residues. CDR3 nucleotides: TGTGCCACCAGCAGAGAGAGATCGTCACAGCCTCCCTATGGCTACACCTTC. Its translation: CATSRERSSQPPYGYTF.

The CDR3 sequence: CASSSRPGQGGTEAFF. CDR3 coding DNA: TGTGCCAGCAGCTCCCGGCCGGGACAGGGCGGTACTGAAGCTTTCTTT. V and J are TRBV7-6 and TRBJ1-1, with TRBD1 identical over 9 bases. The CDR3 consists of 16 residues. The germline gives CDR1 SGHVS, CDR2 FNYEAQ. The V gene end was trimmed by 4 bases and the J gene end by 5 bases; junction bases not matched to a gene: 11.

V gene TRBV10-3 combines with J gene TRBJ2-3, with unresolved D. The CDR3 is 14 amino acids. CDR1 is ENHRY and CDR2 is SYGVKD in the germline V gene. Trimming pared 8 bases from V and 0 bases from J, leaving 12 bases between. CDR3 residues: CAIRPGSSTDTQYF. The CDR3 nucleotides read TGTGCCATCCGACCCGGGTCGAGCACAGATACGCAGTATTTT.

V usage is TRBV29-1 and J usage is TRBJ1-1; no clear D gene. The V end lost 4 bases, the J end lost 4 bases, and 10 bases lay between the germline ends. The germline V gene encodes CDR1 SQVTM and CDR2 ANQGSEA. This CDR3 is 12 amino acids long. The CDR3 DNA reads as TGCAGCGTTGGAGGTTTCCTCACTGAAGCTTTCTTT. Translating gives CSVGGFLTEAFF.

This clone was seen a single time. The chain carries TRBV10-3 and TRBJ1-3; no definite D call. Germline CDR1 ENHRY, CDR2 SYGVKD. V lost 2 bases to trimming and J lost 0 bases, with 14 bases between them. The CDR3 consists of 17 residues. CDR3 coding DNA: TGTGCCATCAGTGAGAAACTAGCGGCAGACTCTGGAAACACCATATATTTT. As protein: CAISEKLAADSGNTIYF.

The gene calls are TRBV7-2 and TRBJ1-4, with D possibly being TRBD1 (6 bases). The CDR3 spans 15 residues. Per germline, CDR1 SGHTA and CDR2 FQGNSA. V was clipped by 1 base and J by 7 bases, with 13 bases between them. The DNA for the CDR3 is TGTGCCAGCAGCTTAGGGCAGGGGAGTAGTGAAAAACTGTTTTTT. Its protein product is CASSLGQGSSEKLFF.

V and J are TRBV2 and TRBJ1-1; D unclear. The CDR3 contains 13 residues. Germline-derived CDR1 and CDR2 are SNHLY and FYNNEI. The V end lost 4 bases, the J end lost 0 bases, and 6 bases lay between the germline ends. CDR3 DNA sequence: TGTGCCAGCAGTGTTGAGCTGAACACTGAAGCTTTCTTT. This sequence encodes CASSVELNTEAFF.

This clone appeared a single time. V and J are TRBV6-5 and TRBJ1-3, with 7 bases that match TRBD1. This CDR3 contains 16 residues. V dropped 4 bases and J dropped 2; count of bases not matched to a gene: 8. Germline lookup yields CDR1 MNHEY and CDR2 SVGAGI. DNA for the CDR3: TGTGCCAGCAGTTTCCTCGGGAGGGGGCCTGGAAACACCATATATTTT. Protein: CASSFLGRGPGNTIYF.

The chain couples TRBV9 to TRBJ2-3, with D possibly TRBD2 on 6 matching bases. Trimming left V 1 base short and J 0 bases short, with 9 bases between. CDR3 length equals 15 residues. Germline assignment: CDR1 SGDLS and CDR2 YYNGEE. The CDR3 coding sequence is TGTGCCAGCAGCGTAATGGGACTCAGCACAGATACGCAGTATTTT. Amino acid sequence: CASSVMGLSTDTQYF.

The chain is built from TRBV3-1 (or the pseudogene TRBV3-2) and TRBJ2-3; 10 bases match TRBD2. This CDR3 contains 18 residues. V shed 4 bases, J shed 4 bases, and the junction held 14 bases outside the gene matches. Germline CDR1 reads LGHDT; CDR2 reads YNNKEL (reference sequence). The CDR3 DNA reads TGTGCCAGCAGCCCTCCGGGGGGAATAGCGGGGGGAGCAGATACGCAGTATTTT. Its translation: CASSPPGGIAGGADTQYF.

J is TRBJ1-3 and V is TRBV18; D is uncertain. V was pared by 4 bases and J by 1 base, with 14 bases between. From germline, CDR1 is KGHSH and CDR2 LQKENI. The CDR3 is 16 amino acids. CDR3 sequence: CASSRRESGSGNTIYF. CDR3 coding DNA: TGTGCCAGCTCACGCCGGGAGTCGGGATCTGGAAACACCATATATTTT.

V gene TRBV9 combines with J gene TRBJ1-1, with 9 bases matching TRBD1. The CDR3 runs 15 residues. Germline trimming cut 3 bases from V and 5 bases from J; bases unmatched to any gene: 8. Germline V gives CDR1 SGDLS, CDR2 YYNGEE. The CDR3 here is CASSEQGAVGTEAFF. The CDR3 coding sequence is TGTGCCAGCAGCGAACAGGGGGCGGTCGGAACTGAAGCTTTCTTT.

The chain is built from TRBV5-5 and TRBJ1-5, with D perhaps matching TRBD1 (6 bases). CDR3 length equals 13 residues. Germline loops: CDR1 SGHKS, CDR2 YYEKEE (reference sequence). Trimming stripped 4 bases from V and 7 bases from J, with 12 bases between. The CDR3 DNA follows: TGTGCCAGCAGCGCCGACAGGAGGCAGCCCCAGCATTTT. It specifies CASSADRRQPQHF.